What follows is one T cell receptor beta chain and its context. This sample was included in a study of shared clonotypes between healthy human individuals. Per the authors' pipeline: Owing to the provision of junction-only sequences devoid of quality scores by immunoSEQ, filtering differed. Produced via immunoSEQ multiplex PCR; TCRdb's table is partial and in-frame only. V, J and clone size are taken as reported in that table, and D and trimming were inferred from the DNA itself. The sample contains more than 2 million clones, approximately 94% of which appear only once. Positively selected for CCR7, the CD45RO-negative cells used as naive CD8 cells excluded terminally differentiated effector memory CD45RA+ cells. This clonotype was obtained from a man aged 18 to 29 in good health. The sample was naive CD8+ T cells sorted from blood.

CDR3 nucleotides: TGTGCCAGCGGAGGGGGGCCCCACTACGAGCAGTACTTC. Translating it yields CASGGGPHYEQYF. The chain combines TRBV27 with TRBJ2-7; D might be TRBD1 or TRBD2, each matching 6 bases. The CDR3 contains 13 residues. Trimming cost V 8 bases and J 3 bases, with 14 bases left between them. Germline V gene data show CDR1 as MNHEY and CDR2 as SMNVEV (reference sequence).